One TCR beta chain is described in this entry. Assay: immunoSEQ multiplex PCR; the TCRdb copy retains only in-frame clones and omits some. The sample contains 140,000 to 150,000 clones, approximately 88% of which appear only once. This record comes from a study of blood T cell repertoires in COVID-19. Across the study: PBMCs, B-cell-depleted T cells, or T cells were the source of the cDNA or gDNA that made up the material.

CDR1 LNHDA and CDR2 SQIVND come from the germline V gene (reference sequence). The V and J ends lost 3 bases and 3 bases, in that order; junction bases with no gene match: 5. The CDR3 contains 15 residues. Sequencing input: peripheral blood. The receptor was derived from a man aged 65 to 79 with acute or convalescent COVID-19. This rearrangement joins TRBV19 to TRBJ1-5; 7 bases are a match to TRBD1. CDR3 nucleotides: TGTGCCAGTAGTATCAAACAGGGGTTCAATCAGCCCCAGCATTTT. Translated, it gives CASSIKQGFNQPQHF.